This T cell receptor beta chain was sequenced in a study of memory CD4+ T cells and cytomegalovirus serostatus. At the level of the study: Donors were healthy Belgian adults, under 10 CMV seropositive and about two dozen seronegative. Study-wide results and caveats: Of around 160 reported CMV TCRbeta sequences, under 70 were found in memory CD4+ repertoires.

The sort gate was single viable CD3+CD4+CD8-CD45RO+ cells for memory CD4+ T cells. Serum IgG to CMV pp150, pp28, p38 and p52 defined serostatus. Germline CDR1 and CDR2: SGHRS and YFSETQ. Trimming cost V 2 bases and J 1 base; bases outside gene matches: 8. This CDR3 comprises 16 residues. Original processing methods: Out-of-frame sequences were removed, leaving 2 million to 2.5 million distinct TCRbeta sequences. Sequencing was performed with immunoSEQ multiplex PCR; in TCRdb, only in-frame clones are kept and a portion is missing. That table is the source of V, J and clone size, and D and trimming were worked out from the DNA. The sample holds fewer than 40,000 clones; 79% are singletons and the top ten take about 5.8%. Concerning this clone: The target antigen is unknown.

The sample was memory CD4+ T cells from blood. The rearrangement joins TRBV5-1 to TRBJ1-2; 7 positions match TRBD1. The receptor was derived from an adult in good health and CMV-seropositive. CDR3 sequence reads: CASSFETGTLNYGYTF. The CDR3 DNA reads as TGCGCCAGCAGCTTCGAGACAGGGACCCTTAACTATGGCTACACCTTC.